Sequencing of this TCR beta chain was carried out in a study of blood T cell repertoires in COVID-19. Overall study context: Sources were T cells, B-cell-depleted T cells, or PBMCs; the material itself was cDNA or gDNA.

Libraries were prepared by immunoSEQ multiplex PCR; TCRdb keeps only in-frame clonotypes and omits some of them. The data show hundreds of thousands of clones, about 91% seen once. The CDR3 loop spans 16 amino acids. The V and J ends lost 4 bases and 0 bases, in that order; junction bases with no gene match: 5. Germline V gives CDR1 KGHDR, CDR2 SFDVKD. Seattle enrolled patients during active infection and tracked them longitudinally. The specimen sequenced was peripheral blood. The TCR was taken from a young man with COVID-19, enrolled during active disease. The chain carries TRBV24-1 and TRBJ1-5, with 7 bases identical to TRBD1. In nucleotides, the CDR3 is TGTGCCACCAGTGAGGCAGGGGGATTTAGCAATCAGCCCCAGCATTTT. Residues: CATSEAGGFSNQPQHF.